The entry that follows covers one T cell receptor (beta chain) sequence. The antigen is unknown. These data belong to a study of T cell clonotyping in hematopoietic cell transplantation. Study-level information: Recipients' pretransplant samples followed cytoreduction.

Points from the study as a whole: Few recipient clonotypes overlapped donors; over 97% were de novo at given depth. Recipient TCR diversity dropped after transplant; expanded clonotypes rose from day 30 to 180.

Described time point: recipient sample about 28 days before transplant, after cytoreduction. Recipients were bled about 28 days pretransplant and at posttransplant days 30, 100, 180. Trimming left V 5 bases short and J 4 bases short, with 11 bases between. CDR3 size: 13 residues. Germline CDR1 is MNHEY and CDR2 is SMNVEV (reference sequence). Sequenced by immunoSEQ multiplex PCR; TCRdb stores in-frame clones only, minus some. Of approximately 41,000 clones listed, around 85% are singletons. The starting material was peripheral blood mononuclear cells, obtained before stem cell transplant. The chain uses TRBV27 and TRBJ2-5, with D possibly being TRBD2 (6 bases). This clonotype was obtained from a man aged 55 to 70 with acute myeloid leukemia. Some clones in this sample may be carry-over from other donors' samples. CDR3 residues: CASSPRRGETQYF. The CDR3 DNA is TGTGCCAGCAGTCCCAGGAGGGGAGAGACCCAGTACTTC.